These T cell receptor beta chains were read from a single sample in a study of OX40 agonist ivuxolimab in advanced cancers. Generated by immunoSEQ multiplex PCR, the TCRdb table keeps only in-frame clones and is missing some. The sample shows around 55,000 clones, approximately 80% of them seen only once. The sample was CD4+ or CD8+ T cells sorted from blood, taken in a trial of the OX40 agonist ivuxolimab. These receptors all stem from an adult with an advanced solid tumor such as melanoma, head and neck, liver or kidney cancer. Both conserved end residues are part of each CDR3.

CDR3 | J | V | length
CASSVQGVNTEAFF | TRBJ1-1 | TRBV5-1 | 14
CASSLYGQGIGYTF | TRBJ1-2 | TRBV5-4 | 14
CASSPGGTYQPQHF | TRBJ1-5 | TRBV10-2 | 14
CASTRTHTGELFF | TRBJ2-2 | TRBV6-1 | 13
CASSLGLGDGGYTF | TRBJ1-2 | TRBV5-4 | 14
CASSEVQGAYEQYF | TRBJ2-7 | TRBV6-1 | 14
CASSPPETGRVETQYF | TRBJ2-5 | TRBV18 | 16
CASSIDRGQAGYTF | TRBJ1-2 | TRBV19 | 14
CASSIGQLGNTIYF | TRBJ1-3 | TRBV9 | 14
CASSYSRAIEQFF | TRBJ2-1 | TRBV6-5 | 13
CASSYSRRGPGKTQYF | TRBJ2-5 | TRBV6-5 | 16
CASSLEYPTGGGDGYTF | TRBJ1-2 | TRBV11-1 | 17
CASSLSSGEDYEQYF | TRBJ2-7 | TRBV28 | 15
CASSLKTALAHEQYF | TRBJ2-7 | TRBV6-1 | 15
CASSPTGTRRTSDNSPLHF | TRBJ1-6 | TRBV5-1 | 19
CASSRQIQNTEAFF | TRBJ1-1 | TRBV14 | 14
CASSSRDRPPSSSYEQYF | TRBJ2-7 | TRBV7-6 | 18
CASSRRADTEAFF | TRBJ1-1 | TRBV7-3 | 13
CASSSGLAGVRGGETQYF | TRBJ2-5 | TRBV5-1 | 18
CASSLARVPGANVLTF | TRBJ2-6 | TRBV5-1 | 16
CASGDSTDTQYF | TRBJ2-3 | TRBV6-5 | 12
CATRGTSGANVLTF | TRBJ2-6 | TRBV7-9 | 14
CASTGTEYYGYTF | TRBJ1-2 | TRBV14 | 13
CASSRDGGGEKLFF | TRBJ1-4 | TRBV5-1 | 14
CASGSGTRTSSAF | TRBJ1-2 | TRBV28 | 13
CASRGYRQGKNQPQHF | TRBJ1-5 | TRBV2 | 16
CASSTGTFGTEAFF | TRBJ1-1 | TRBV19 | 14
CASSFTEADTQYF | TRBJ2-3 | TRBV5-1 | 13
CASSLGGAGMRGYTF | TRBJ1-2 | TRBV11-2 | 15
CASSLGGARVNTEAFF | TRBJ1-1 | TRBV7-9 | 16
CASSFTETYEQYF | TRBJ2-7 | TRBV7-2 | 13
CASSDQGDYGYTF | TRBJ1-2 | TRBV5-1 | 13
CAWSFSGGTDTQYF | TRBJ2-3 | TRBV30 | 14
CASSFTRAMDIQYF | TRBJ2-4 | TRBV19 | 14
CAISDRVSGTEAFF | TRBJ1-1 | TRBV10-3 | 14
CASSLGQGEQPQHF | TRBJ1-5 | TRBV7-8 | 14
CASSRGRGNTEAFF | TRBJ1-1 | TRBV18 | 14
CASTPTRGTYEQYF | TRBJ2-7 | TRBV11-2 | 14
CASSLGQRTPLHF | TRBJ1-6 | TRBV11-2 | 13
CASSEWGLNRVRQPQHF | TRBJ1-5 | TRBV10-2 | 17
CASRKGQGAGYEQYF | TRBJ2-7 | TRBV6-1 | 15
CASSQELAGPNTGELFF | TRBJ2-2 | TRBV4-2 | 17
CASSLYRPNTGELFF | TRBJ2-2 | TRBV5-4 | 15
CASILGLARNTEAFF | TRBJ1-1 | TRBV7-9 | 15
CASSEVGTSGNNEQFF | TRBJ2-1 | TRBV2 | 16
CASSPNPLAGGSYYNEQFF | TRBJ2-1 | TRBV18 | 19
CATSSDILAEAFF | TRBJ1-1 | TRBV15 | 13